The next 10 T cell receptor beta chains were all read from a single sample in a study of response to subunit inactivated influenza vaccine. Each CDR3 protein is one row after TCRdb ran MiXCR on the RT-PCR reads. The sample has about 700,000 distinct CDR3 sequences, approximately 15% seen once. The sample consisted of PBMCs from blood, taken 11 to 12 days after vaccination. The receptors shown here come from a man aged 45-65 years who received an inactivated influenza vaccine.

The rearrangement uses TRBV2 and TRBJ2-7, with TRBD1 identical over 7 bases. Trimming took 6 bases from V and 5 from J; bases not matched to a gene: 10. The CDR3 has 14 residues. CDR1 and CDR2 from the germline V gene are SNHLY and FYNNEI. CDR3 DNA: TGTGCCAGCAGCAGACAGGGTCGGCCTAACGAGCAGTACTTC. Residues: CASSRQGRPNEQYF.

This chain joins TRBV20-1 and TRBJ1-2, with unresolved D. Per the germline V gene, CDR1 is DFQATT and CDR2 is SNEGSKA (reference sequence). V lost 1 base and J 4 bases, leaving 13 bases between the germline ends. The CDR3 totals 14 residues. CDR3 region: CSARVRSEGYGYTF. Here the CDR3 DNA reads TGCAGTGCTAGAGTTCGATCCGAAGGCTATGGCTACACCTTC.

The V and J genes are TRBV3-1 and TRBJ2-5; D is uncertain. This CDR3 comprises 15 residues. Between the trimmed V and J ends, which lost 6 bases and 7 bases, there was a span of 21 bases. CDR1 and CDR2 (germline): LGHDT, YNNKEL (reference sequence). The CDR3 region has the DNA TGTGCCAGCAGGAGTACAAGGGCAACCTCGGGGACCCAGTACTTC. Amino acid sequence: CASRSTRATSGTQYF.

This clonotype showed up just a few times. The chain employs TRBV27 and TRBJ2-7; TRBD2 agrees at 7 bases. Per germline, CDR1 MNHEY and CDR2 SMNVEV (reference sequence). The V gene end was trimmed by 1 base and the J gene end by 4 bases; junction bases not matched to a gene: 10. This CDR3 has 16 amino acids. The CDR3, as DNA: TGTGCCAGCAGTTTATTGGGGGTCGGCGGGAGTTACGAGCAGTACTTC. Protein: CASSLLGVGGSYEQYF.

The rearrangement links TRBV15 to TRBJ2-3, with a weak D call TRBD2 (5 bases). The germline V and J ends were trimmed by 0 bases and 3 bases, with 16 bases remaining between them. The CDR3 has 17 amino acids. The germline V gene has CDR1 LNHNV and CDR2 YYDKDF (reference sequence). CDR3 in DNA: TGTGCCACCAGCAGAGATTGGCCCCAAACTAGAACAGATACGCAGTATTTT. As protein: CATSRDWPQTRTDTQYF. The full variable domain, in which reference TRBV15 and TRBJ2-3 provide the parts outside the CDR3, is DAMVIQNPRYQVTQFGKPVTLSCSQTLNHNVMYWYQQKSSQAPKLLFHYYDKDFNNEADTPDNFQSRRPNTSFCFLDIRSPGLGDTAMYLCATSRDWPQTRTDTQYFGPGTRLTVL.

This clonotype has just a few counts. This sequence joins TRBV6-1 and TRBJ2-2; D not certain. This CDR3 has 13 residues. The germline gives CDR1 MNHNS, CDR2 SASEGT. V gave up 7 bases and J gave up 1 base, with 7 bases separating them. The CDR3 region has the DNA TGTGCCAGCAATCTGGTGAACACCGGGGAGCTGTTTTTT. Translating gives CASNLVNTGELFF.

This chain joins TRBV15 and TRBJ2-2; either TRBD1 or TRBD2 may fit D (5 bases each). The CDR3 runs to 15 residues. The V end was cut by 4 bases, the J end by 2 bases, with 11 bases between. The germline CDR1 and CDR2 sequences are LNHNV and YYDKDF (reference sequence). The CDR3: CATSTGTRNTGELFF. CDR3 sequence (DNA): TGTGCCACCAGCACCGGGACGCGTAACACCGGGGAGCTGTTTTTT.

This clonotype was found many times. The J gene is TRBJ1-5, the V gene TRBV5-1, with D uncertain. V shed 4 bases and J shed 4 bases, with 12 bases lying between them. The CDR3 totals 14 residues. The germline V gene has CDR1 SGHRS and CDR2 YFSETQ. The CDR3 sequence: CASSLGTENQPQHF. The CDR3 coding sequence is TGCGCCAGCAGCCTCGGAACAGAGAATCAGCCCCAGCATTTT.

This chain uses TRBV20-1 with TRBJ1-1; TRBD1 matches at 8 bases. This CDR3 contains 12 residues. Looked up from germline, CDR1 is DFQATT and CDR2 is SNEGSKA (reference sequence). The V and J ends lost 0 bases and 8 bases, in that order; junction bases with no gene match: 2. CDR3 coding DNA: TGCAGTGCTAGAGAAGGGACAGGCGAAGCTTTCTTT. Protein product: CSAREGTGEAFF.

This clonotype was found a few times. CDR3: CAWSGMGFSAEAFF. The CDR3 nucleotides are TGTGCCTGGAGCGGAATGGGGTTCTCGGCTGAAGCTTTCTTT. The V gene is TRBV30, the J gene TRBJ1-1; D remains ambiguous. Trimming took off 3 bases at V and 6 bases at J, with 17 bases between the two ends. The CDR3 runs 14 residues. Germline V gene sequence: CDR1 GTSNPN, CDR2 SVGIG (reference sequence). The whole variable domain, remainder taken from reference TRBV30 and TRBJ1-1, is SQTIHQWPATLVQPVGSPLSLECTVEGTSNPNLYWYRQAAGRGLQLLFYSVGIGQISSEVPQNLSASRPQDRQFILSSKKLLLSDSGFYLCAWSGMGFSAEAFFGQGTRLTVV.